Below, 9 T cell receptor beta chains from the same sample are listed, as sequenced in a study of T cells after yellow fever vaccination. TCRdb re-called the 5' RACE reads through MiXCR, storing one row per CDR3 protein. The data contain under 600,000 distinct CDR3 sequences, about 13% of them singletons. The sample in question was PBMCs, obtained on the day of the yellow fever booster vaccination. The receptors come from a man aged 25-40 years who received the YFV17D yellow fever vaccine.

The chain joins TRBV29-1 to TRBJ2-1; TRBD2 matches at 8 bases. The CDR3 has 14 amino acids. Unmatched junction bases numbered 9, after V lost 7 bases and J lost 4 bases. Germline V gives CDR1 SQVTM, CDR2 ANQGSEA. The DNA for the CDR3 is TGCAGCGCGGACGGGGGGGGGTCTTACAATGAGCAGTTCTTC. Protein product: CSADGGGSYNEQFF.

V and J are TRBV19 and TRBJ2-1; possible D gene TRBD2, 6 bases. The CDR3 extends over 19 amino acids. Trimming took off 1 base at V and 2 bases at J, with 21 bases between the two ends. Germline V gene sequence: CDR1 LNHDA, CDR2 SQIVND (reference sequence). The CDR3 DNA reads TGTGCCAGTAGTATAGGCCCTAGCGACTATACGACCCCCTACAATGAGCAGTTCTTC. It encodes CASSIGPSDYTTPYNEQFF. Full variable domain (rest looked up from reference TRBV19 and TRBJ2-1): DGGITQSPKYLFRKEGQNVTLSCEQNLNHDAMYWYRQDPGQGLRLIYYSQIVNDFQKGDIAEGYSVSREKKESFPLTVTSAQKNPTAFYLCASSIGPSDYTTPYNEQFFGPGTRLTVL.

The J gene is TRBJ2-2, the V gene TRBV20-1; possibly TRBD1 or TRBD2 for D (5 bases each). The CDR3 is 15 residues long. From germline, CDR1 is DFQATT and CDR2 SNEGSKA (reference sequence). Between the trimmed V and J ends, which lost 5 bases and 4 bases, there was a span of 17 bases. The CDR3 is CSAPTVGVGTGELFF. CDR3 in DNA: TGCAGTGCTCCCACTGTGGGGGTGGGCACCGGGGAGCTGTTTTTT.

The CDR3: CASSFSGAAEKLFF. The CDR3 DNA sequence: TGTGCCAGCAGCTTCTCAGGGGCGGCAGAAAAACTGTTTTTT. V gene TRBV5-6 combines with J gene TRBJ1-4, with a weak D call TRBD1 (6 bases). V was cut by 2 bases and J by 8 bases, with 13 bases left in between. Germline V gives CDR1 SGHDT, CDR2 YYEEEE. The CDR3 runs 14 residues.

The V and J genes are TRBV12-3 or TRBV12-4 and TRBJ1-2, with D unclear. V lost 1 base and J 7 bases, leaving 10 bases between the germline ends. This CDR3 is built from 13 residues. The CDR3 DNA reads TGTGCCAGCAGTTTAGTGGCAGAGGCTGGCTACACCTTC. Amino acids: CASSLVAEAGYTF.

The V and J genes are TRBV7-9 and TRBJ1-1; tentative D call: TRBD1 (5 bases). CDR3 length: 11 residues. Germline assignment: CDR1 SEHNR and CDR2 FQNEAQ (reference sequence). V lost 1 base and J 12 bases, leaving 9 bases between the germline ends. CDR3 coding DNA: TGTGCCAGCAGCTTAGGGGCGGACACTTTCTTT. Residues: CASSLGADTFF.

The sample holds a few counts of this clonotype. The chain joins TRBV30 to TRBJ1-2; D remains ambiguous. Germline V gives CDR1 GTSNPN, CDR2 SVGIG (reference sequence). The CDR3 totals 14 residues. The V and J ends lost 4 bases and 4 bases respectively, with 16 bases between them. In nucleotides, the CDR3 is TGTGCCTGGAACCCCGGCGGGGAGATCTATGGCTACACCTTC. Protein product: CAWNPGGEIYGYTF.

There are a few counts of this clonotype. The genes are TRBV20-1 and TRBJ2-7; maybe TRBD1 (6 bases). CDR3 size: 14 residues. V was trimmed by 6 bases and J by 0 bases, leaving 15 bases between them. In germline, CDR1 is DFQATT, CDR2 SNEGSKA (reference sequence). The CDR3: CSAFAQGRSYEQYF. The CDR3 DNA reads TGCAGTGCCTTTGCACAGGGCCGCTCCTACGAGCAGTACTTC.

In this sample, this clonotype turned up many times. The chain has TRBV10-3 and TRBJ2-7; TRBD1 matches 8 bases. This CDR3 has 15 amino acids. The ends lost 0 bases at V and 7 bases at J; junction bases unmatched: 8. CDR1 ENHRY and CDR2 SYGVKD come from the germline V gene. The DNA of the CDR3 is TGTGCCATCAGTGAGTCGGGGGACAGGTCCTGGGAGCAGTACTTC. Translated, it gives CAISESGDRSWEQYF.